This T cell receptor (beta chain) was sequenced in a study of T cell responses to AZD1222 COVID-19 vaccine. Regarding the study as a whole: Spike-specific TCR depth and breadth grew after two AZD1222 doses. AZD1222 recipients seropositive at baseline numbered only five to seven. Repertoires were collected only later (after the peak T cell response had occurred).

Trimming stripped 0 bases from V and 0 bases from J, with 17 bases between. In germline, CDR1 is SGHVS, CDR2 FNYEAQ. This CDR3 is built from 19 residues. Concerning this clone itself: Its target is unknown.

The table came from immunoSEQ multiplex PCR; TCRdb's copy has only in-frame clones and leaves some out. The sample consists of 100,000 to 150,000 clones, over 75% of them appearing once. This sequence was found in an adult in good health. The chain couples TRBV7-6 to TRBJ1-4; D not certain. Specimen: peripheral blood, collected on day 0 of AZD1222 vaccination. In DNA form, the CDR3 reads TGTGCCAGCAGCTTAGCGAGAAATCACCGGGAAGCAACTAATGAAAAACTGTTTTTT. Protein sequence: CASSLARNHREATNEKLFF.